The 5 T cell receptor beta chains presented below share a single source sample, sequenced in a study of cytomegalovirus exposure and HLA in healthy donors. Use of 60 Vbeta and 13 Jbeta primers characterized the PCR. Sequencing used immunoSEQ multiplex PCR; TCRdb keeps in-frame clones, though not all of them. Of 110,000 or so clones listed, roughly 69% are singletons. Sequencing was done on a sample of PBMCs. The receptors stem from a human donor in good health.

The V gene is TRBV7-8, the J gene TRBJ1-5; D not certain. Trimming stripped 1 base from V and 4 bases from J, with 14 bases between. The length of the CDR3 is 16 residues. Germline V gives CDR1 SGHVS, CDR2 FQNEAQ. CDR3 sequence (DNA): TGTGCCAGCAGCTTAGGCCAACGGCAGGTTAATCAGCCCCAGCATTTT. It is translated as CASSLGQRQVNQPQHF.

CDR3 residues: CASSLALGTSGGNEQFF. The CDR3 coding sequence is TGCGCCAGCAGCTTGGCCCTCGGGACTAGCGGGGGGAATGAGCAGTTCTTC. This chain joins TRBV5-1 and TRBJ2-1; 15 bases match TRBD2. In germline, CDR1 is SGHRS, CDR2 YFSETQ. The CDR3 runs 17 residues. The junction had 5 bases not matched to a gene; V was cut back by 0 bases and J by 7 bases.

This clone turned up a few times. The chain joins TRBV2 to TRBJ2-3, with D possibly matching TRBD2 (6 bases). CDR3 length equals 16 residues. V shed 6 bases and J shed 0 bases, with 16 bases lying between them. CDR1 SNHLY and CDR2 FYNNEI come from the germline V gene. CDR3 nucleotide sequence: TGTGCCAGCAGAGATCTAGCGCCGCTTAGCACAGATACGCAGTATTTT. This gives the protein CASRDLAPLSTDTQYF.

The chain combines TRBV7-6 with TRBJ2-2; the match to TRBD2 covers 7 bases. The CDR3 is 15 residues long. V dropped 5 bases and J dropped 4; count of bases not matched to a gene: 7. Germline CDR1 SGHVS, CDR2 FNYEAQ. CDR3 DNA sequence: TGTGCCAGCAGCCTGGGGACTACGGTCACCGGGGAGCTGTTTTTT. Amino acids: CASSLGTTVTGELFF. Full variable domain (rest looked up from reference TRBV7-6 and TRBJ2-2): GAGVSQSPRYKVTKRGQDVALRCDPISGHVSLYWYRQALGQGPEFLTYFNYEAQQDKSGLPNDRFSAERPEGSISTLTIQRTEQRDSAMYRCASSLGTTVTGELFFGEGSRLTVL.

For the CDR3, the DNA is TGTGCCAGCAGCTTGGAGGCCCTAGCGGGGGGGCCAGAGACCCAGTACTTC. This codes for CASSLEALAGGPETQYF. The chain links TRBV5-6 to TRBJ2-5; 12 bases align to TRBD2. The germline V gene has CDR1 SGHDT and CDR2 YYEEEE. With V trimmed by 0 bases and J by 4 bases, 7 bases remained unmatched. This CDR3 spans 17 amino acids.